One and the same sample provided the 18 T cell receptor beta chains below, sequenced in a study of CD8 T cells in Susac syndrome (dated by TCRdb to about 2019). Library preparation was by the immunoSEQ multiplex PCR assay. RNA was extracted using the RNeasy kit, and about 0.5 to 1 microgram was reverse transcribed with random hexamers. Clones were called with MiXCR by TCRdb after fastp trimmed the public reads at Q25, and only in-frame beta chains were retained. Each entry merges the rows of one CDR3 protein and shows their most common DNA and genes. This sample lists 400,000 to 550,000 distinct CDR3 sequences; 75% to 90% were detected once. About 0.12% of the sample is taken by the ten largest. The material sequenced was CD8+ T cells from PBMCs. The receptors were gathered from a human donor with multiple sclerosis.

The V gene is TRBV5-6, the J gene TRBJ2-1, with 8 bases identical to TRBD2. This CDR3 has 15 amino acids. V dropped 7 bases and J dropped 8; count of bases not matched to a gene: 14. Germline CDR1 and CDR2: SGHDT and YYEEEE. In DNA form, the CDR3 reads TGTGCCAGCGGTCCTCGGACAGCGGGAGATTATGAGCAGTTCTTC. Protein: CASGPRTAGDYEQFF. Using reference TRBV5-6 and TRBJ2-1 for the parts outside the CDR3, the full variable domain is DAGVTQSPTHLIKTRGQQVTLRCSPKSGHDTVSWYQQALGQGPQFIFQYYEEEERQRGNFPDRFSGHQFPNYSSELNVNALLLGDSALYLCASGPRTAGDYEQFFGPGTRLTVL.

The chain has TRBV20-1 and TRBJ2-7; 8 positions match TRBD1. This CDR3 comprises 12 residues. J was trimmed by 2 bases and V by 3 bases; bases with no gene match: 0. CDR1 is DFQATT and CDR2 is SNEGSKA in the germline V gene (reference sequence). CDR3 sequence (DNA): TGCAGTGCTAGGGACAGGGCCTACGAGCAGTACTTC. This translates into CSARDRAYEQYF.

V and J are TRBV2 and TRBJ2-7, with unresolved D. The V gene's germline CDR1 is SNHLY and CDR2 FYNNEI. V lost 10 bases, J lost 0 bases, and 19 bases lay in between. This CDR3 region has 15 residues. The CDR3 DNA follows: TGTGCCATTGTCGTGATTGGGAATGGCTCCTACGAGCAGTACTTC. Translating it yields CAIVVIGNGSYEQYF.

V usage is TRBV6-4 and J usage is TRBJ2-2; 7 nucleotides agree with TRBD2. The germline V gene encodes CDR1 MRHNA and CDR2 SNTAGT. Trimming at V came to 7 bases and at J to 7 bases, leaving 6 bases not matched to a gene. The CDR3 contains 13 residues. DNA for the CDR3: TGTGCCAGCACTCGTAGCGGGCACGGGGAGCTGTTTTTT. Residues: CASTRSGHGELFF.

This sequence joins TRBV6-4 and TRBJ1-2; 7 positions match TRBD1. This CDR3 spans 14 amino acids. Germline V lookup: CDR1 MRHNA, CDR2 SNTAGT. Trimming removed 6 bases from V and 7 bases from J; junction bases left unmatched: 11. The CDR3 spells CASRPGTEGGGYTF. CDR3 in DNA: TGTGCCAGCAGACCCGGGACAGAGGGCGGTGGCTACACCTTC.

The chain joins TRBV27 to TRBJ2-1, with D possibly being TRBD1 (5 bases). V dropped 3 bases and J dropped 13 bases, with 19 bases sitting between them. Germline CDR1 is MNHEY and CDR2 is SMNVEV (reference sequence). This CDR3 region has 14 residues. The DNA for the CDR3 is TGTGCCAGCAGTTTTGGAAGAGACAGCTTCCCCCAGTTCTTC. Translation: CASSFGRDSFPQFF.

The chain uses TRBV5-1 and TRBJ1-2, with D maybe TRBD1 (5 bases). The CDR3 is 14 amino acids. The V gene's germline CDR1 is SGHRS and CDR2 YFSETQ. The germline V and J ends were trimmed by 0 bases and 4 bases, with 10 bases remaining between them. The CDR3 DNA reads as TGCGCCAGCAGCTTGGGAGACAGCCCCTATGGCTACACCTTC. It specifies CASSLGDSPYGYTF.

This chain joins TRBV27 and TRBJ1-3; D remains ambiguous. V was cut by 8 bases and J by 6 bases, with 20 bases left in between. From germline, CDR1 is MNHEY and CDR2 SMNVEV (reference sequence). CDR3 length: 15 residues. Here the CDR3 reads CASGWVGQTENTIYF. The CDR3 bases are TGTGCCAGCGGGTGGGTAGGGCAGACGGAAAACACCATATATTTT.

The chain carries TRBV12-3 or TRBV12-4 and TRBJ2-7; 9 bases are a match to TRBD1. CDR3 length: 15 residues. Unmatched junction bases numbered 6, after V lost 6 bases and J lost 0 bases. This CDR3 is CASRRDRESSYEQYF. The CDR3 DNA sequence: TGTGCCAGCAGACGGGACAGGGAGTCCTCCTACGAGCAGTACTTC.

This CDR3 is CASSLSWPGSGAPLHF. The CDR3 DNA sequence: TGTGCCAGCAGTTTATCGTGGCCAGGGTCGGGGGCACCCCTCCACTTT. V and J are TRBV27 and TRBJ1-6; a weak D match, TRBD1 (5 bases). The CDR3 is 16 residues long. V shed 0 bases and J shed 11 bases, with 17 bases lying between them. CDR1 and CDR2 (germline): MNHEY, SMNVEV (reference sequence).

This clonotype came up once. This sequence joins TRBV30 and TRBJ1-5, with 8 nucleotides matching TRBD1. V lost 5 bases to trimming and J lost 4 bases; unmatched junction nucleotides: 4. The CDR3 contains 13 residues. CDR1 and CDR2 (germline): GTSNPN, SVGIG (reference sequence). CDR3 sequence: CAWGGQGNQPQHF. The CDR3 region has the DNA TGTGCCTGGGGCGGACAGGGAAATCAGCCCCAGCATTTT.

This chain links TRBV4-1 with TRBJ2-2; 7 nucleotides align to TRBD2. V lost 3 bases, J lost 6 bases, and 7 bases stayed unmatched. This CDR3 has 15 amino acids. The germline gives CDR1 MGHRA, CDR2 YSYEKL. CDR3 DNA sequence: TGCGCCAGCAGCCAGAACCAACTAGCGTCCGGGGAGCTGTTTTTT. Its translation is CASSQNQLASGELFF.

The rearrangement links TRBV4-1 to TRBJ1-4; TRBD1 aligns across 7 bases. Germline-derived CDR1 and CDR2 are MGHRA and YSYEKL. Germline trimming cut 4 bases from V and 5 bases from J; bases unmatched to any gene: 4. The CDR3 length is 14 residues. CDR3 in amino acids: CASSRDSQNEKLFF. In nucleotides, the CDR3 is TGCGCCAGCAGCCGGGACAGCCAAAATGAAAAACTGTTTTTT.

The V call is TRBV5-5, the J call TRBJ1-3; D not certain. This CDR3 comprises 12 residues. Germline V lookup: CDR1 SGHKS, CDR2 YYEKEE (reference sequence). V lost 4 bases and J 8 bases, leaving 10 bases between the germline ends. The CDR3 region has the DNA TGTGCCAGCAGCCTCCTGTTTGACACCATATATTTT. Protein product: CASSLLFDTIYF.

This chain connects TRBV6-4 to TRBJ2-5; D is undetermined. Germline V lookup: CDR1 MRHNA, CDR2 SNTAGT. This CDR3 spans 12 amino acids. Trimming removed 8 bases at V and 5 bases at J, with 12 bases between. The CDR3 DNA follows: TGTGCCAGCTTTCTTCTTGGGGAGACCCAGTACTTC. Translation gives CASFLLGETQYF.

The chain uses TRBV30 and TRBJ1-1; D remains ambiguous. There are 17 residues in the CDR3. The germline V gene has CDR1 GTSNPN and CDR2 SVGIG (reference sequence). The V end lost 4 bases, the J end lost 3 bases, and 24 bases lay between the germline ends. As DNA, the CDR3 is TGTGCCTGGACAGAATCTAGGGCCCTCAACGGAGACACTGAAGCTTTCTTT. Its translation: CAWTESRALNGDTEAFF.

The V and J genes are TRBV4-1 and TRBJ2-1, with D perhaps matching TRBD2 (6 bases). Per germline, CDR1 MGHRA and CDR2 YSYEKL. The V and J ends lost 4 bases and 5 bases respectively, with 9 bases between them. This CDR3 comprises 13 residues. In nucleotides, the CDR3 is TGCGCCAGCAGCCCTAGCGTCCACAATGAGCAGTTCTTC. Protein sequence: CASSPSVHNEQFF.

This clonotype is a singleton in its sample. CDR3 nucleotide sequence: TGCGCCAGCAGCTCAACCAGGGGCTCCTACGAGCAGTACTTC. It encodes CASSSTRGSYEQYF. The gene calls are TRBV5-1 and TRBJ2-7; D perhaps matches TRBD1 (6 bases). V lost 3 bases to trimming and J lost 0 bases, with 10 bases between them. CDR1 is SGHRS and CDR2 is YFSETQ in the germline V gene. The CDR3 sequence is 14 residues long.